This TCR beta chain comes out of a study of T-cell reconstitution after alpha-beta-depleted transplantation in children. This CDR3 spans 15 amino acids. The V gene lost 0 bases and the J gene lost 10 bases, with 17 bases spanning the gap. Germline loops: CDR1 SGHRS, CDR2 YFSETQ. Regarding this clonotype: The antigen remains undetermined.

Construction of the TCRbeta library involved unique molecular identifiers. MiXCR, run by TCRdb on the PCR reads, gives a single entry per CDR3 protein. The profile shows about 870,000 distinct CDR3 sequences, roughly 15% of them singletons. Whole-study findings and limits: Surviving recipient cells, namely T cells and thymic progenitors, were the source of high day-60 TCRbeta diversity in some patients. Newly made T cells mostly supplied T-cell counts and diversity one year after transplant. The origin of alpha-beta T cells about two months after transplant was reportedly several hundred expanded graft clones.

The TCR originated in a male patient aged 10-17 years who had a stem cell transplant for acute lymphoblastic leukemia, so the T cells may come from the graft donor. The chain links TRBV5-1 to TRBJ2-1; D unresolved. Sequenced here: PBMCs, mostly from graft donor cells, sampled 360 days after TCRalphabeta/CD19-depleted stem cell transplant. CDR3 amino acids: CASSLVPAGVHEQFF. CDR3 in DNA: TGCGCCAGCAGCTTGGTTCCGGCTGGGGTGCACGAGCAGTTCTTC.